This T cell receptor (beta chain) was profiled in a study of blood T cell repertoires in COVID-19. Study details: Nucleic acid was either cDNA or gDNA, and it came from T cells, B-cell-depleted T cells, or PBMCs.

Trimming took 6 bases from V and 9 from J, leaving 15 bases between them. The CDR3 runs to 13 residues. Germline loops: CDR1 PRHDT, CDR2 FYEKMQ (reference sequence). This clone has a handful of counts. In the authors' workflow: Amplification of reference gene primers was used by the study to estimate nucleated cell counts. The assay was immunoSEQ multiplex PCR, and TCRdb's table has in-frame clones only and misses some. For V, J and clone size, that table is used; D and trimming come from the DNA. Counted here are about 81,000 clones, about 86% occurring once; the ten biggest clones make up nearly 5%.

The sequence derives from an elderly woman with acute or convalescent COVID-19. Sequences were obtained from peripheral blood. The rearrangement joins TRBV13 to TRBJ2-4, with TRBD2 as a possible D gene (5 bases). The CDR3 spells CASSYGGSTIQYF. For the CDR3, the DNA is TGTGCCAGCAGTTACGGAGGAAGTACCATTCAGTACTTC.